This TCR beta chain stems from a study of blood T cell repertoires in COVID-19. Assay used: immunoSEQ multiplex PCR; TCRdb lists only in-frame clones, some missing. The sample has some 180,000 clones, more than 80% seen once. The CDR3 is made up of 14 amino acids. Unmatched junction bases numbered 7, after V lost 5 bases and J lost 6 bases. Germline loops: CDR1 SQVTM, CDR2 ANQGSEA. The source of this sequence is a man in his forties or fifties with acute or convalescent COVID-19. Sequencing was done on a sample of peripheral blood. The V and J genes are TRBV29-1 and TRBJ2-1; 10 nucleotides align to TRBD2. The CDR3 DNA sequence: TGCAGCGTTTTTCTAGCGGGGGTTGGCAATGAGCAGTTCTTC. It is translated as CSVFLAGVGNEQFF.